This T cell receptor beta chain was recorded in a study of blood T cell repertoires in COVID-19. Methods used by the authors: Reference gene primers were amplified, and this amplification served to estimate nucleated cell counts. The assay was immunoSEQ multiplex PCR, and TCRdb's table has in-frame clones only and misses some. That table furnishes V, J and clone size, whereas the DNA furnished D and trimming. This table holds some 80,000 clones, about 70% found once. The CDR3 consists of 15 residues. In germline, CDR1 is LGHDT, CDR2 YNNKEL (reference sequence). Trimming pared 0 bases from V and 6 bases from J, leaving 9 bases between. With respect to this clone: The sample contains more than one DNA sequence encoding this CDR3.

The source of this sequence is a woman of 80 years or more with active or convalescent COVID-19. This chain links TRBV3-1 (or the pseudogene TRBV3-2) with TRBJ1-6; perhaps TRBD1 as D (5 bases). The sequenced sample was peripheral blood. The CDR3 DNA reads TGTGCCAGCAGCCAAGATGGCGGGGGTAATTCACCCCTCCACTTT. Translation: CASSQDGGGNSPLHF.